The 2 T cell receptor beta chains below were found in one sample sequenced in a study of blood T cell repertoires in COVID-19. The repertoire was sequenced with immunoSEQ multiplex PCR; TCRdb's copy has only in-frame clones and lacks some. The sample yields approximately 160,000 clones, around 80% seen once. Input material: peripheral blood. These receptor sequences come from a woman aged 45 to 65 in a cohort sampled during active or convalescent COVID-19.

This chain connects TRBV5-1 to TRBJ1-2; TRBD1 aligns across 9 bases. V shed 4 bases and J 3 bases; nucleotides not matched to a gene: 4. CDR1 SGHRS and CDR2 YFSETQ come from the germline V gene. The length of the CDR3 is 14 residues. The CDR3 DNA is TGCGCCAGCAGCGTGGGGACAGGGTACTATGGCTACACCTTC. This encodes CASSVGTGYYGYTF.

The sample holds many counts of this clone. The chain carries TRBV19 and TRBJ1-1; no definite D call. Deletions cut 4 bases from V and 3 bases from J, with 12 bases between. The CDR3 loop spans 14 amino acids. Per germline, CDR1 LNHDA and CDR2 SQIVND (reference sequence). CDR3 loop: CASSNGFGYTEAFF. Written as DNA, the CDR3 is TGTGCCAGTAGTAACGGGTTTGGATACACTGAAGCTTTCTTT. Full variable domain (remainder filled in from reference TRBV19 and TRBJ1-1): DGGITQSPKYLFRKEGQNVTLSCEQNLNHDAMYWYRQDPGQGLRLIYYSQIVNDFQKGDIAEGYSVSREKKESFPLTVTSAQKNPTAFYLCASSNGFGYTEAFFGQGTRLTVV.